A selection of T cell receptor beta chains follows, all from one sample in a study of spatial heterogeneity in lung cancer. MiXCR was run by TCRdb on the 5' RACE reads, yielding one entry per CDR3 protein. The repertoire includes 2,200 or so distinct CDR3 sequences, over 3% of them detected once, and approximately 12% sits in the top ten. Specimen: lung tumor tissue, collected at surgery. Source of these receptors: a female donor with early-stage non-small cell lung cancer. CDR3s leave out the opening cysteine and the closing phenylalanine or tryptophan.

v_call	j_call	cdr3_aa
TRBV12-3/TRBV12-4	TRBJ2-7	ASTWDIDNEQY
TRBV28	TRBJ1-4	ASSLGTEKLF
TRBV2	TRBJ1-5	ASAGGRQPQH
TRBV7-9	TRBJ2-1	ASSFPPAGLNEQF
TRBV27	TRBJ2-1	ASSNEDRVPPYWDEQF
TRBV7-9	TRBJ2-1	ASSAPDRPYNEQF
TRBV6-5	TRBJ2-7	ASSYSGARSYEQY
TRBV28	TRBJ1-1	ASGWLRTDTEAF
TRBV28	TRBJ1-5	ASRLGGVSNQPQH
TRBV6-5	TRBJ2-5	ASRSGDTETQY
TRBV7-2	TRBJ2-7	ASSQGADNHYEQY
TRBV28	TRBJ1-5	AISRGFGNQPQH
TRBV6-5	TRBJ2-5	ASRKGIVETQY
TRBV14	TRBJ1-1	ASSQGQVGAEAF
TRBV5-1	TRBJ2-3	ASSTQGIGTDTQY
TRBV27	TRBJ2-6	ASSLAASGANVLT
TRBV4-3	TRBJ1-4	ASQGQGNEKLF
TRBV4-3	TRBJ1-2	ASSQGYGYT
TRBV20-1	TRBJ2-5	SAREVLALETQY
TRBV7-9	TRBJ1-4	ASSAPGQGEKLF
TRBV28	TRBJ2-7	ASSFSGGLIYEQY
TRBV20-1	TRBJ2-3	SATAGTGGFYGTDTQY
TRBV11-1	TRBJ1-1	ASSFPRTGNTNTEAF
TRBV18	TRBJ2-3	ASSPGLAGAEQY
TRBV2	TRBJ1-2	ASRPTGTYGYT
TRBV6-5	TRBJ2-2	ASSYVTSGGTGELF
TRBV10-2	TRBJ2-3	ASSESAGVDTQY
TRBV11-2	TRBJ2-1	ASSLVAGQDNEQF
TRBV9	TRBJ2-3	ASSVEWTGGQDTQY
TRBV7-2	TRBJ1-4	ASSIRGRGEKLF
TRBV5-1	TRBJ2-4	ASSLVSGGARNIQY
TRBV20-1	TRBJ2-3	SAESGGSTDTQY
TRBV4-3	TRBJ1-1	ASSQFDVDTDAF
TRBV7-3	TRBJ1-6	ASSLTGDRGNSPLH
TRBV15	TRBJ2-7	ATSRDTATYEQY
TRBV7-2	TRBJ1-2	ASSFKAGTGFGYT
TRBV30	TRBJ2-3	AWSQTKMDTQY
TRBV11-3	TRBJ2-5	ASSLGGQAQETQY
TRBV13	TRBJ2-3	ASSSGQGSADTQY
TRBV7-8	TRBJ2-7	ASSSRQGNSYEQY
TRBV7-6	TRBJ2-5	ASTSDRVVQETQY
TRBV4-1	TRBJ1-1	ASSPPPGPGF
TRBV20-1	TRBJ2-1	SALRVNEQF
TRBV30	TRBJ2-1	AWSDGGGHNEQF
TRBV11-2	TRBJ1-1	ASSRTQNTEAF
TRBV7-9	TRBJ1-1	ASSSGRLISEAF
TRBV20-1	TRBJ2-1	SAIGPPLV
TRBV5-4	TRBJ2-7	ASSSGQAPSYEQY
TRBV18	TRBJ2-1	ASSPPARGGRNNEQF
TRBV5-6	TRBJ2-1	ASSLDGGNEQF
TRBV4-2	TRBJ2-7	ASSQEVGTGDEQY
TRBV5-4	TRBJ1-4	ASSLGGGQLF
TRBV5-6	TRBJ1-2	ASSLGTGYGYT
TRBV4-2	TRBJ2-7	ASSQDGNPSGGAYEQY
TRBV4-1	TRBJ2-3	ASSQETGTDTQY